This T cell receptor beta chain was recorded in a study of cytomegalovirus exposure and HLA in healthy donors. The study's findings and limits: CMV antigen specificity was confirmed in vitro for a few CMV-associated chains. The likely origin of a cluster of highly shared sequence variants was a sequencing artifact.

In this sample, this clone turned up once. The target antigen is unknown. Primers: 60 Vbeta forward and 13 Jbeta reverse. The repertoire was sequenced with immunoSEQ multiplex PCR; TCRdb's copy has only in-frame clones and lacks some. The table has around 130,000 clones, 82% seen once. The V end was cut by 2 bases, the J end by 0 bases, with 13 bases between. This CDR3 contains 17 residues. The germline V gene has CDR1 SNHLY and CDR2 FYNNEI. The chain joins TRBV2 to TRBJ1-4, with D possibly being TRBD1 (5 bases). The sequence came from a male donor in good health and CMV-seropositive. Sequencing used PBMCs. The CDR3 region has the DNA TGTGCCAGCAGTGAAATAGGGGCCGAAGCAACTAATGAAAAACTGTTTTTT. Translated, it gives CASSEIGAEATNEKLFF.